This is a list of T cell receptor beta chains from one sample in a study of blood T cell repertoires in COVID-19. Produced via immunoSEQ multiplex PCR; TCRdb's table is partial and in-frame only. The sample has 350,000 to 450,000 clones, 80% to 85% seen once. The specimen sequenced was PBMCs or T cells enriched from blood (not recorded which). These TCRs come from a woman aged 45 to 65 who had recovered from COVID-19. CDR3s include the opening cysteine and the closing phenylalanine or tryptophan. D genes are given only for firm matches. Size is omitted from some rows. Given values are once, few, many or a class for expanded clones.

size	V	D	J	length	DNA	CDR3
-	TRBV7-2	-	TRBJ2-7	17	TGTGCCAGCAGCTTAGTTGGGGGATGGCAGGGGAACTACGAGCAGTACTTC	CASSLVGGWQGNYEQYF
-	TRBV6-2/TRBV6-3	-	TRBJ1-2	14	TGTGCCAGCAGTTACCCCGGACAGCCTGGAGGCTACACCTTC	CASSYPGQPGGYTF
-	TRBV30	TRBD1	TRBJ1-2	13	TGTGCCTGGGGGACAGGGGCCGGCTATGGCTACACCTTC	CAWGTGAGYGYTF
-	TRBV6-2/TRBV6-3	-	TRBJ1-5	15	TGTGCCAGCAGTTACGGACATTCTAACAATCAGCCCCAGCATTTT	CASSYGHSNNQPQHF
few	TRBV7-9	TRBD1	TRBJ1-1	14	TGTGCCAGCAGCCCAGGGACAGGGTTGTTGGAAGCTTTCTTT	CASSPGTGLLEAFF
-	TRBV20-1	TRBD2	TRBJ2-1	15	TGCAGTGCTAGTCGTCGGGGGAGGGTTTTCAATGAGCAGTTCTTC	CSASRRGRVFNEQFF
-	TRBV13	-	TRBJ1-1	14	TGCGCCCGCGGGAGGGGGGGGAGGAACACTGAAGCTTTCTTT	CARGRGGRNTEAFF
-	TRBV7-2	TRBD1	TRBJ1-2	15	TGTGCCAGCAGCGTATCCGGGACAGACATCTATGGCTACACCTTC	CASSVSGTDIYGYTF
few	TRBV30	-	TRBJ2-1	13	TGTGCCTGGAGTGAGGGACTGGCTGGGGAGCAGTTCTTC	CAWSEGLAGEQFF
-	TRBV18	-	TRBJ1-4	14	TGTGCCAGCTCACCAACCGAGGGAGGGGAAAAACTGTTTTTT	CASSPTEGGEKLFF
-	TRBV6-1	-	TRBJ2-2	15	TGTGCCAGCAGTGAAGACTCGTTCGGGTCCGGGGAGCTGTTTTTT	CASSEDSFGSGELFF
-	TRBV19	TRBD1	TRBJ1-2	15	TGTGCCAGTAGGCAACCCGGACAGGGGGTAAGGGGCTACACCTTC	CASRQPGQGVRGYTF
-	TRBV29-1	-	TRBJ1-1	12	TGCAGCGTTGTCTGGCAGAACACTGAAGCTTTCTTT	CSVVWQNTEAFF
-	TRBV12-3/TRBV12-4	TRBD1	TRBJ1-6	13	TGTGCCAGCAGCAAGACAGGGTCGGGGCCCCTCCACTTT	CASSKTGSGPLHF
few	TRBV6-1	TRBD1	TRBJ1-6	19	TGTGCCAGCAGTGGGGACAGCCAATTATGGAAATCCTATAATTCACCCCTCCACTTT	CASSGDSQLWKSYNSPLHF
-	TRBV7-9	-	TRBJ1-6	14	TGTGCCAGCAGCTTAGGTTTCGATAATTCACCCCTCCACTTT	CASSLGFDNSPLHF
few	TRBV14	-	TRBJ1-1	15	TGTGCCAGCAGCCAAGGCAGCAGGGCTCGCGTTTTGGCTTTCTTT	CASSQGSRARVLAFF
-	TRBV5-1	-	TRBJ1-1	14	TGCGCCAGCAGCCTGATGACAGATAACACTGAAGCTTTCTTT	CASSLMTDNTEAFF
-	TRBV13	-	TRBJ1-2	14	TGTGCCAGCAGCTTTGCAGGGGCGCGGCAGGGCTACACCTTC	CASSFAGARQGYTF
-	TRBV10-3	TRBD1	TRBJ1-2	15	TGTGCCACTGACCCAACAGACGGACAGGGGTTTCGCTACACCTTC	CATDPTDGQGFRYTF
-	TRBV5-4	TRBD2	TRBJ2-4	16	TGTGCCAGCAGTCCGGGGGGGGTCTTAGCCAAAAACATTCAGTACTTC	CASSPGGVLAKNIQYF
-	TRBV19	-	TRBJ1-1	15	TGTGCCAGTACCTCCGGTAGTGCTGGGAACACTGAAGCTTTCTTT	CASTSGSAGNTEAFF
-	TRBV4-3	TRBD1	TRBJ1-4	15	TGCGCCAGCAGCCAAGGAACAGGGGGAGGTGAAAAACTGTTTTTT	CASSQGTGGGEKLFF
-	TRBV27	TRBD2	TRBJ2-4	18	TGTGCCAGCAGCTCGGGACTAGCGGGGGGGGTAGCCAAAAACATTCAGTACTTC	CASSSGLAGGVAKNIQYF
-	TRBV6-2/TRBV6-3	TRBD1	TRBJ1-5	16	TGTGCCAGCAGTCGCAACAGGGGGGTTGGCAATCAGCCCCAGCATTTT	CASSRNRGVGNQPQHF
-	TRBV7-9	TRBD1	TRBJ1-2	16	TGTGCCAGCAGCCCAAAACAGGGGAAATCTAACTATGGCTACACCTTC	CASSPKQGKSNYGYTF
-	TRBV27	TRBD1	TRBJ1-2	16	TGTGCCAGCAGTCAACTAGTCGGGACAGTAGGTGGTGGCTACACCTTC	CASSQLVGTVGGGYTF
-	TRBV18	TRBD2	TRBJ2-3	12	TGTGCCAGCTCATCGGCCGGGACAGCGGGAGGTTTT	CASSSAGTAGGF
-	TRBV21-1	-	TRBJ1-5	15	TGTGCCAGCAGCCAGGACAGACATAGCAATCAGCCCCAGCATTTT	CASSQDRHSNQPQHF
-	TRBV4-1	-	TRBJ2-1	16	TGCGCCAGCAGCCAAGATCTTCAGGGCCCCTACAATGAGCAGTTCTTC	CASSQDLQGPYNEQFF
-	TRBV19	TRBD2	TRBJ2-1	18	TGTGCCAGTAGCGTAAGAGCGGGAGGGCCGGTTCAGAACAATGAGCAGTTCTTC	CASSVRAGGPVQNNEQFF
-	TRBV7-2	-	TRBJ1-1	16	TGTGCCAGCAGCTTAGTGGGGGGAACTCTGAACACTGAAGCTTTCTTT	CASSLVGGTLNTEAFF
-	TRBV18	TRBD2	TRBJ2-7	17	TGTGCCAGCTCACCGACACTAGCGGGGCCGAAAGACTACGAGCAGTACTTC	CASSPTLAGPKDYEQYF
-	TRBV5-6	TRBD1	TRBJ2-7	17	TGTGCCAGCAGCTTGCCTTTCAGGACAGGCTCTACCTACGAGCAGTACTTC	CASSLPFRTGSTYEQYF
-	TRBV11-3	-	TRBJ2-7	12	TGTGCCAGCAGCCGGACTGGAGTCGAGCAGTACTTC	CASSRTGVEQYF
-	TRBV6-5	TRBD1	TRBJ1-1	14	TGTGCCAGCAGTCAACAGGGGTACGACACTGAAGCTTTCTTT	CASSQQGYDTEAFF
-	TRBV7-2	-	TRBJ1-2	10	TGTGCCAGCAGCTCTAATGGCTACACCTTC	CASSSNGYTF
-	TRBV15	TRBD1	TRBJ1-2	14	TGTGCCACCAGCAGAGAGGACAGGGCGGATGGCTACACCTTC	CATSREDRADGYTF
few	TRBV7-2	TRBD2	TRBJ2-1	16	TGTGCCAGCAGCTTAGCCGGGACTAGCGGGACCCATGAGCAGTTCTTC	CASSLAGTSGTHEQFF
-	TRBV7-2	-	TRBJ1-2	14	TGTGCCAGCAGCTTAGGACAGCCCGGCTATGGCTACACCTTC	CASSLGQPGYGYTF
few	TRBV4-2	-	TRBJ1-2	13	TGTGCCAGCAGCTTAGAAGGGCGGGGTGGCTACACCTTC	CASSLEGRGGYTF
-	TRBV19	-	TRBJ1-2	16	TGTGCCAGTAGCCAGACAGGCGGGGGGCTTTACTATGGCTACACCTTC	CASSQTGGGLYYGYTF
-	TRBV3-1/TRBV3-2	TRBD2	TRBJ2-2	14	TGTGCCAGCAGCCAAAGGACTAGTGGGGGGGAGCTGTTTTTT	CASSQRTSGGELFF
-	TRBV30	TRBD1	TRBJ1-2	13	TGTGCCTGGAGTGGAGGGGGCGACTATGGCTACACCTTC	CAWSGGGDYGYTF
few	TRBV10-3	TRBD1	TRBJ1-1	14	TGTGCCAGCCGACAGGGGGGGGCGAACACTGAAGCTTTCTTT	CASRQGGANTEAFF
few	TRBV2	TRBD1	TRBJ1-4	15	TGTGCCAGCAGTCCTCAGGGGGCGACTAATGAAAAACTGTTTTTT	CASSPQGATNEKLFF
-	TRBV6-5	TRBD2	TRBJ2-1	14	TGTGCCAGCAAGACGGGACTAGCGGGTGATGAGCAGTTCTTC	CASKTGLAGDEQFF
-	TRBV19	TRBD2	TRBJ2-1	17	TGTGCCAGTAGTGGGGGACTAGCGGGAGATCGGTACAATGAGCAGTTCTTC	CASSGGLAGDRYNEQFF
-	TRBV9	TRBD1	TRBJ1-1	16	TGTGCCAGCAGCGTAGTCGGGACAGGGAGGAACACTGAAGCTTTCTTT	CASSVVGTGRNTEAFF